The present entry profiles one TCR beta chain with its context. Germline-derived CDR1 and CDR2 are MNHEY and SVGAGI. Trimming stripped 8 bases from V and 7 bases from J, with 20 bases between. The CDR3 is 14 residues long. The data are from a study of blood T cell repertoires in COVID-19. Study-level information: Acute and convalescent COVID-19 samples came from the United States, Italy and Spain.

Per the original data handling: Reference gene primer amplification yielded estimated nucleated cell counts. Generated by immunoSEQ multiplex PCR, the TCRdb table keeps only in-frame clones and is missing some. The DNA was the basis for D and trimming; V, J and clone size are from that table. In the table there are roughly 250,000 clones, roughly 84% of which are singletons. The chain uses TRBV6-5 and TRBJ1-2; D is perhaps TRBD1 (6 bases). The source is a human donor in a cohort sampled during active COVID-19. The sequencing sample was made of peripheral blood. The CDR3 region is CASASLQGSFGYTF. In DNA, the CDR3 is TGTGCCAGCGCATCCTTACAGGGATCCTTTGGCTACACCTTC.